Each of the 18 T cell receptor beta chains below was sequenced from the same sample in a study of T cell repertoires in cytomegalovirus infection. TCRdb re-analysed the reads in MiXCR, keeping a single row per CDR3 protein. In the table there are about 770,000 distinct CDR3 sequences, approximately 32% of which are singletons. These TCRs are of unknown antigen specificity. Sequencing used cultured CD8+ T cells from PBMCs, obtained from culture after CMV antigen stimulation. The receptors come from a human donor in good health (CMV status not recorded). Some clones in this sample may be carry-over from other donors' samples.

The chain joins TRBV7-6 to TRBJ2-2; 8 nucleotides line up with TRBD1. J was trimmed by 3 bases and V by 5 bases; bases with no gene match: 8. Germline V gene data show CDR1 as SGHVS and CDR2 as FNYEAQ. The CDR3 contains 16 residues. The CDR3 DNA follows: TGTGCCAGCAGCCACAGACAGGGGACGGACACCGGGGAGCTGTTTTTT. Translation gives CASSHRQGTDTGELFF.

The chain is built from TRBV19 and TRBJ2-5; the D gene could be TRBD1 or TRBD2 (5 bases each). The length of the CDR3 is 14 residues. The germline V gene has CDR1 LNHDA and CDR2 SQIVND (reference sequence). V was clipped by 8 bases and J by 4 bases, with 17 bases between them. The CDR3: CASSLGTPRETQYF. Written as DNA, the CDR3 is TGTGCCAGTTCCCTCGGGACGCCCAGAGAGACCCAGTACTTC.

CDR3 DNA: TGTGCCAGCAGTTACTGGCCAGGGGGATACAATGAGCAGTTCTTC. This translates into CASSYWPGGYNEQFF. This rearrangement joins TRBV6-5 to TRBJ2-1, with 7 bases identical to TRBD1. The J segment lost 4 bases and the V segment lost 1 base, leaving 4 bases of the junction unmatched. There are 15 residues in the CDR3. Looked up from germline, CDR1 is MNHEY and CDR2 is SVGAGI.

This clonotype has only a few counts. The CDR3 bases are TGTGCCAGTAAAACCGGGACACTCACCAATGAAAAACTGTTTTTT. Residues: CASKTGTLTNEKLFF. The V gene is TRBV27, the J gene TRBJ1-4; D is possibly TRBD1 (6 bases). This CDR3 contains 15 residues. Per the germline V gene, CDR1 is MNHEY and CDR2 is SMNVEV (reference sequence). The V and J ends lost 9 bases and 5 bases respectively, with 19 bases between them. The whole variable domain, filled in from reference TRBV27 and TRBJ1-4, reads EAQVTQNPRYLITVTGKKLTVTCSQNMNHEYMSWYRQDPGLGLRQIYYSMNVEVTDKGDVPEGYKVSRKEKRNFPLILESPSPNQTSLYFCASKTGTLTNEKLFFGSGTQLSVL.

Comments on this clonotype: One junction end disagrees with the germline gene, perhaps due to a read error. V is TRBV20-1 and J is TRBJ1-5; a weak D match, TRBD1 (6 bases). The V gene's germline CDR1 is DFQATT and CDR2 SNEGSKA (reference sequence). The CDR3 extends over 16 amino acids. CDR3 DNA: TGCAGTGCTAGGGTTCTACAGGGCTATAGCAATCAGCCCCAGCCTTTT. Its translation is CSARVLQGYSNQPQPF.

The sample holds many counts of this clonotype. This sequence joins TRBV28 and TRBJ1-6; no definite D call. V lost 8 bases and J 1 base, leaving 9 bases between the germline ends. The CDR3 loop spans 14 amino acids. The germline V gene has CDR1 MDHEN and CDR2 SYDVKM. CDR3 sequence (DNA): TGTGCCAGCGAGCAGGAGTCCTATAATTCACCCCTCCACTTT. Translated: CASEQESYNSPLHF.

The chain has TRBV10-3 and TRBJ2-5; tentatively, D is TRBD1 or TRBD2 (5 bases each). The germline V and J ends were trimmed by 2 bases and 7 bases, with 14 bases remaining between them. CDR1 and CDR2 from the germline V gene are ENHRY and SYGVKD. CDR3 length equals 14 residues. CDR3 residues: CAISEVGAPLTQYF. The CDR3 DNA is TGTGCCATCAGTGAGGTCGGGGCCCCACTGACCCAGTACTTC.

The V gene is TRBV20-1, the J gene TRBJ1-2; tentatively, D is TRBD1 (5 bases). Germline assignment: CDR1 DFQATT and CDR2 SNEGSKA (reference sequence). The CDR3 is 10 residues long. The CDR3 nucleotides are TGCACCACGTGGGGGGATGGCTACACCTTC. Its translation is CTTWGDGYTF.

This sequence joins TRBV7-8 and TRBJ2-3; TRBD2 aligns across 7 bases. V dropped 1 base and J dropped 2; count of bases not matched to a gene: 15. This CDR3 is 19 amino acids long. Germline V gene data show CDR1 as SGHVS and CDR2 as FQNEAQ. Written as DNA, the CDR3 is TGTGCCAGCAGCTTAGGAGGGAGGGGCGGGGTTAGAACCACAGATACGCAGTATTTT. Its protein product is CASSLGGRGGVRTTDTQYF.

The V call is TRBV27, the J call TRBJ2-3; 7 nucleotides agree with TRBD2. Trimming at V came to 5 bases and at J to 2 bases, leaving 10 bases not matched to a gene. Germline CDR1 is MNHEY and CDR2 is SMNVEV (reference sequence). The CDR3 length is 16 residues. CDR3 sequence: CASSQTSFGTTDTQYF. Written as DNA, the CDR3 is TGTGCCAGCAGTCAGACTAGCTTTGGTACCACAGATACGCAGTATTTT.

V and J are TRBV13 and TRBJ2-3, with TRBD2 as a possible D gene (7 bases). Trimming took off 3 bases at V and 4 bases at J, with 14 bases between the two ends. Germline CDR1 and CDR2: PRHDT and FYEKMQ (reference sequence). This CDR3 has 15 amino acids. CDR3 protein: CASSLEGGQADTQYF. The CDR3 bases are TGTGCCAGCAGCTTGGAGGGGGGGCAAGCAGATACGCAGTATTTT.

The chain's CDR3 is CASSLEPYTLLAKNIQYF. The CDR3 DNA follows: TGTGCCAGCAGTTTAGAGCCTTACACCCTCTTAGCCAAAAACATTCAGTACTTC. This chain connects TRBV12-3 or TRBV12-4 to TRBJ2-4; D not resolved. The CDR3 runs to 18 residues. With 1 base removed from V and 0 bases from J, the gap between germline ends came to 16 bases.

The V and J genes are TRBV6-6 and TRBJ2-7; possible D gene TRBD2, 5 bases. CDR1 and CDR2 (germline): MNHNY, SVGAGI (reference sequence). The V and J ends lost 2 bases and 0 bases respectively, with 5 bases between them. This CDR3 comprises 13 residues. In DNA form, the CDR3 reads TGTGCCAGCAGTTACCTAGCCTCCTACGAGCAGTACGTC. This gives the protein CASSYLASYEQYV.

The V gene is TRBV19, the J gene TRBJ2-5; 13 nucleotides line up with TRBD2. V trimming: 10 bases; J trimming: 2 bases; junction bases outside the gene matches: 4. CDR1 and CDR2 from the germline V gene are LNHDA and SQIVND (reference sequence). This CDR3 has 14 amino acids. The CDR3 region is CATKGLAGQETQYF. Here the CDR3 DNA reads TGTGCCACCAAGGGACTAGCGGGGCAAGAGACCCAGTACTTC. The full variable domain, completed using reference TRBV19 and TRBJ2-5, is DGGITQSPKYLFRKEGQNVTLSCEQNLNHDAMYWYRQDPGQGLRLIYYSQIVNDFQKGDIAEGYSVSREKKESFPLTVTSAQKNPTAFYLCATKGLAGQETQYFGPGTRLLVL.

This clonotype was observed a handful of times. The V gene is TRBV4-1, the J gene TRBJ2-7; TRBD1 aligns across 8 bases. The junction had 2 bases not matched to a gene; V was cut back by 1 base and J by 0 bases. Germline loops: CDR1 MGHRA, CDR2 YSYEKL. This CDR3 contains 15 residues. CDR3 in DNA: TGCGCCAGCAGCCAAGGACAGGGGTTCTCCTACGAGCAGTACGTC. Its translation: CASSQGQGFSYEQYV.

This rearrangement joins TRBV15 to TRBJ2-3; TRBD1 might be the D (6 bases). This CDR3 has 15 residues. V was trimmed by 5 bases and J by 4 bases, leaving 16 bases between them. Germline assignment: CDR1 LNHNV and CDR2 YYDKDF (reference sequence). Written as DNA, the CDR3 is TGTGCCACCAGCGCCGACAGGCCTACGGCAGATACGCAGTATTTT. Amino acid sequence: CATSADRPTADTQYF.

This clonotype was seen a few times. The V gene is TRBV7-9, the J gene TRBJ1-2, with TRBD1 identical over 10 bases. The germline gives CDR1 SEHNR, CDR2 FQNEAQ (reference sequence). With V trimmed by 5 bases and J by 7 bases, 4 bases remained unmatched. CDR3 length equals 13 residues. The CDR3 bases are TGTGCCAGCAGCAAAGACAGGGGGCCTGGCTACACCTTC. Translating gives CASSKDRGPGYTF. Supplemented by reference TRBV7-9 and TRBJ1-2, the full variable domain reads DTGVSQNPRHKITKRGQNVTFRCDPISEHNRLYWYRQTLGQGPEFLTYFQNEAQLEKSRLLSDRFSAERPKGSFSTLEIQRTEQGDSAMYLCASSKDRGPGYTFGSGTRLTVV.

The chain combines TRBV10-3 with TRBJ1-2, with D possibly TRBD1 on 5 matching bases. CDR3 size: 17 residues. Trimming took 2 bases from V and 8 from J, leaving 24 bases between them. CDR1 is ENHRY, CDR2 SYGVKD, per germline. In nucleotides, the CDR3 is TGTGCCATCAGTGAGCCTCCGGGGGGGGAGCTTGAGAGGGGCTACACCTTC. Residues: CAISEPPGGELERGYTF.